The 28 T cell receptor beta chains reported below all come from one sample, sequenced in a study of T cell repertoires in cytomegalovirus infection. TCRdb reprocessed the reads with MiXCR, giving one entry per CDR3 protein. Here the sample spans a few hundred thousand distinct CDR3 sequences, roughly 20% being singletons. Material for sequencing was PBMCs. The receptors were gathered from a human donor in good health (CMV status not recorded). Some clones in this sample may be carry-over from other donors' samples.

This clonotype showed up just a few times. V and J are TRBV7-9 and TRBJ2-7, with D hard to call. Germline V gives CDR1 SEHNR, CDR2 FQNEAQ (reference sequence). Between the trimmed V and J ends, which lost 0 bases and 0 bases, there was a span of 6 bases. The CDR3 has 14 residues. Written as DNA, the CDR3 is TGTGCCAGCAGCTTAGCCCAGGTCTCCTACGAGCAGTACTTC. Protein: CASSLAQVSYEQYF. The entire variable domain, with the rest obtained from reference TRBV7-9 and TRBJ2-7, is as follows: DTGVSQNPRHKITKRGQNVTFRCDPISEHNRLYWYRQTLGQGPEFLTYFQNEAQLEKSRLLSDRFSAERPKGSFSTLEIQRTEQGDSAMYLCASSLAQVSYEQYFGPGTRLTVT.

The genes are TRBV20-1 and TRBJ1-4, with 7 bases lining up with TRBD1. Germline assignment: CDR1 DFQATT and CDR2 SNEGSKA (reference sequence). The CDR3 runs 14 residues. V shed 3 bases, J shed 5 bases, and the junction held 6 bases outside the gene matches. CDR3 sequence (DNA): TGCAGTGCTAGGGATAGGGGGCAAAATGAAAAACTGTTTTTT. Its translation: CSARDRGQNEKLFF.

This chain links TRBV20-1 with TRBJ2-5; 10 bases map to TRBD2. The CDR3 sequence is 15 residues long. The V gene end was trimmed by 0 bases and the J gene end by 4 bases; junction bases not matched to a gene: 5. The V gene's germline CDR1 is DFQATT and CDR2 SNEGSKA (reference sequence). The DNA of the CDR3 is TGCAGTGCTAGAGACCCTAGCGGGGGTCGAGAGACCCAGTACTTC. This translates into CSARDPSGGRETQYF.

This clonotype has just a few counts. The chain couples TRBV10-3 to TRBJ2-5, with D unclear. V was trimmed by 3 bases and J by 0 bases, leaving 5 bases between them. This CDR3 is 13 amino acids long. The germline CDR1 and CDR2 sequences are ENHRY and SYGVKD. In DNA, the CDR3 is TGTGCCATCAGTGACCCGTACCAAGAGACCCAGTACTTC. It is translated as CAISDPYQETQYF.

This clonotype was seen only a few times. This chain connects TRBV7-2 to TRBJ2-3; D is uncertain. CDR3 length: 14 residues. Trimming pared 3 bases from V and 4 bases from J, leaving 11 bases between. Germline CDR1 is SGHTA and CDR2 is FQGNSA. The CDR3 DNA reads TGTGCCAGCAGCTTCGTTTTCGGGTCAGATACGCAGTATTTT. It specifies CASSFVFGSDTQYF. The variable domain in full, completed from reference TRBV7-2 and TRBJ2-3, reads GAGVSQSPSNKVTEKGKDVELRCDPISGHTALYWYRQSLGQGLEFLIYFQGNSAPDKSGLPSDRFSAERTGGSVSTLTIQRTQQEDSAVYLCASSFVFGSDTQYFGPGTRLTVL.

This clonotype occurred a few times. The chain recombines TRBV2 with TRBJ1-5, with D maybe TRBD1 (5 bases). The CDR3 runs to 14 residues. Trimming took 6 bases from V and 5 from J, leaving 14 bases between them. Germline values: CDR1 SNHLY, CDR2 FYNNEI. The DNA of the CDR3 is TGTGCCAGCAGGGAGGGGCGAGCGGATCAGCCCCAGCATTTT. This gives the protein CASREGRADQPQHF.

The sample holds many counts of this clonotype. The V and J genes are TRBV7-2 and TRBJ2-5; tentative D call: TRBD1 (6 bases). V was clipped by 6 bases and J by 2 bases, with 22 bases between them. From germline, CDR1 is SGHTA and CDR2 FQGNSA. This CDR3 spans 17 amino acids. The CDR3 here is CASSRGAVRQGQETQYF. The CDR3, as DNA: TGTGCCAGCAGTCGAGGGGCCGTGCGCCAGGGGCAAGAGACCCAGTACTTC.

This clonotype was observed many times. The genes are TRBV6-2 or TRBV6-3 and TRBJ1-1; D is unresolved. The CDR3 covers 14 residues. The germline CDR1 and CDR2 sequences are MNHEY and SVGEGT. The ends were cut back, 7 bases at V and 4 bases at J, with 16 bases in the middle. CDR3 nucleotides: TGTGCCAGCACCTTGGTTGGGATGAGCACTGAAGCTTTCTTT. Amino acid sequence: CASTLVGMSTEAFF.

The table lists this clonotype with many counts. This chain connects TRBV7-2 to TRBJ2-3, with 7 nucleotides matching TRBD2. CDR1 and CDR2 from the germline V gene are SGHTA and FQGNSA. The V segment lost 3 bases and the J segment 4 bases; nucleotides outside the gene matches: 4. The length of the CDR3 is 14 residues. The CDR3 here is CASSLSGVSDTQYF. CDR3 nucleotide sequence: TGTGCCAGCAGCTTGAGCGGGGTTTCAGATACGCAGTATTTT.

The CDR3 region has the DNA TGTGCCATCAGTGAACGTAGCTCCTACAATGAGCAGTTCTTC. This translates into CAISERSSYNEQFF. This rearrangement joins TRBV10-3 to TRBJ2-1; D not certain. Trimming took off 3 bases at V and 0 bases at J, with 6 bases between the two ends. The CDR3 covers 14 residues. Germline V gene lookup returns CDR1 ENHRY and CDR2 SYGVKD.

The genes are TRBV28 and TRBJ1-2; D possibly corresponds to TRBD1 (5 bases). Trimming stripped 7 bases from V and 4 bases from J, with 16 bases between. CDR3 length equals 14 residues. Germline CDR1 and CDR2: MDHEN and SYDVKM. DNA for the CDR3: TGTGCCAGCAAGTGGACATCCGAAGCCTATGGCTACACCTTC. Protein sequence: CASKWTSEAYGYTF.

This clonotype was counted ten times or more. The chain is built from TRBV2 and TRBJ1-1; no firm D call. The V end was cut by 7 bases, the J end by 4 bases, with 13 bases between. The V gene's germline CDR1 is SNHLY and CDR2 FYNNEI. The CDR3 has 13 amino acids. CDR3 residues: CASTALSSTEAFF. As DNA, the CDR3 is TGTGCCAGCACGGCCCTCTCGAGCACTGAAGCTTTCTTT.

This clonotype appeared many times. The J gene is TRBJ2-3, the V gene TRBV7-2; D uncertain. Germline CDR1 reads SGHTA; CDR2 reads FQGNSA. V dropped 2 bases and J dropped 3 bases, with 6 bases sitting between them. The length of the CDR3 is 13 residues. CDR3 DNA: TGTGCCAGCAGCTTATACCAAACAGATACGCAGTATTTT. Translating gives CASSLYQTDTQYF.

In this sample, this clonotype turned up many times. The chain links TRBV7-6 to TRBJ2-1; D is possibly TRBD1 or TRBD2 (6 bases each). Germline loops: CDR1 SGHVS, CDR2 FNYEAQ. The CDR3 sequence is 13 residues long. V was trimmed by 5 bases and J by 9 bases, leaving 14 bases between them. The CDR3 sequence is CASSQGMGGEQFF. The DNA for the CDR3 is TGTGCCAGCAGCCAGGGGATGGGAGGTGAGCAGTTCTTC.

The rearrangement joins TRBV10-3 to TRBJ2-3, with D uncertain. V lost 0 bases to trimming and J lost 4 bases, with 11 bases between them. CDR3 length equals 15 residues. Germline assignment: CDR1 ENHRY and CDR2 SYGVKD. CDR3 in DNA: TGTGCCATCAGTGAGTCCCAGAACTTTGCAGATACGCAGTATTTT. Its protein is CAISESQNFADTQYF.

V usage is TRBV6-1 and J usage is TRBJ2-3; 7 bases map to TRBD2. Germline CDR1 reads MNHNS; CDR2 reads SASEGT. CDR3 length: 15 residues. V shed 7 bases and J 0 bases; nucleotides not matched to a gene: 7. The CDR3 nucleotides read TGTGCCAGCACCCGGGGGGTACCTAGCACAGATACGCAGTATTTT. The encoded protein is CASTRGVPSTDTQYF.

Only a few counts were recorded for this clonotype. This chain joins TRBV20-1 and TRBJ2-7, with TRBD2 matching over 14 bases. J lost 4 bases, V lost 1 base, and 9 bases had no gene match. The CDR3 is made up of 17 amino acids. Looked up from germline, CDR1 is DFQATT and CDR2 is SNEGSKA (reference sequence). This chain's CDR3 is CSARVGTSGSRVYEQYF. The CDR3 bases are TGCAGTGCTAGAGTAGGGACTAGCGGGAGTAGAGTATACGAGCAGTACTTC.

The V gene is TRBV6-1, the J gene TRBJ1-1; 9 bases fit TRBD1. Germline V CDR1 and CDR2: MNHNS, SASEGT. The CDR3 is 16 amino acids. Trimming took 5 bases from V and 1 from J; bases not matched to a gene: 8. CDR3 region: CASSPWTGAPNTEAFF. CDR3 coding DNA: TGTGCCAGCAGTCCTTGGACAGGGGCCCCGAACACTGAAGCTTTCTTT.

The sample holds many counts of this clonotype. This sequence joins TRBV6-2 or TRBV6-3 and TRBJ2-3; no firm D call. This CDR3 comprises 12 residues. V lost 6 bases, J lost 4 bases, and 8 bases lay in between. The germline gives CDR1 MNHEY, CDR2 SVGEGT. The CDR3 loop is CASSQSADTQYF. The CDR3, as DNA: TGTGCCAGCAGCCAGTCGGCAGATACGCAGTATTTT.

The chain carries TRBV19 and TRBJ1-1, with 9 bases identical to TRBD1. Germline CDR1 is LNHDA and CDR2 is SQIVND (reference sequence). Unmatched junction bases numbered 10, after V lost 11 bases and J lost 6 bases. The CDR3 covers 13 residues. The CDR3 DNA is TGTGCCGGCCGGGACAGGGATGGCGCTGAAGCTTTCTTT. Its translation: CAGRDRDGAEAFF.

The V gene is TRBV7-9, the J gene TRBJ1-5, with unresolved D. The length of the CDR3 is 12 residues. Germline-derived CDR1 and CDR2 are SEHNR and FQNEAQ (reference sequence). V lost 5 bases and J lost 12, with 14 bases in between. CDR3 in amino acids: CASSLEFTVQHF. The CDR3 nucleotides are TGTGCCAGCAGCCTGGAGTTTACAGTCCAGCATTTT.

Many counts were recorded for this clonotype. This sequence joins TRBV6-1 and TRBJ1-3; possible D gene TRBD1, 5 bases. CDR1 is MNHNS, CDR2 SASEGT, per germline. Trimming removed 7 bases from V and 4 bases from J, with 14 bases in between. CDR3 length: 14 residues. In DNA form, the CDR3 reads TGTGCCAGCACCTACGGGACTCAAGGAAACACCATATATTTT. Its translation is CASTYGTQGNTIYF.

The CDR3 region is CSATRREEGVYEQYF. The CDR3 coding sequence is TGCAGTGCCACCCGCCGGGAGGAGGGGGTATACGAGCAGTACTTC. The chain has TRBV20-1 and TRBJ2-7; weak D call: TRBD2 (7 bases). The CDR3 has 15 residues. Trimming pared 6 bases from V and 4 bases from J, leaving 22 bases between. Germline V CDR1 and CDR2: DFQATT, SNEGSKA (reference sequence).

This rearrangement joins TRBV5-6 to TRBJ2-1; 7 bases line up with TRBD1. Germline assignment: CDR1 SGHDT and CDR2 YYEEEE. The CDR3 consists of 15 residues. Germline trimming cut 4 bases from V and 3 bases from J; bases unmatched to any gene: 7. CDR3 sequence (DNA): TGTGCCAGCAGCGTAATTGACAGGGACTACAATGAGCAGTTCTTC. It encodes CASSVIDRDYNEQFF.

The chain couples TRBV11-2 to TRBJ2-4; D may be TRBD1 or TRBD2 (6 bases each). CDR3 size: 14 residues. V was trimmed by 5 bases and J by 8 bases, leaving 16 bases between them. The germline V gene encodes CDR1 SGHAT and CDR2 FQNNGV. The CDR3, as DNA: TGTGCCAGCAGCCTCCCCCCCGGGGGCCACATTCAGTACTTC. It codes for CASSLPPGGHIQYF. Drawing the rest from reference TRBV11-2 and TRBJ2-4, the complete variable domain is EAGVAQSPRYKIIEKRQSVAFWCNPISGHATLYWYQQILGQGPKLLIQFQNNGVVDDSQLPKDRFSAERLKGVDSTLKIQPAKLEDSAVYLCASSLPPGGHIQYFGAGTRLSVL.

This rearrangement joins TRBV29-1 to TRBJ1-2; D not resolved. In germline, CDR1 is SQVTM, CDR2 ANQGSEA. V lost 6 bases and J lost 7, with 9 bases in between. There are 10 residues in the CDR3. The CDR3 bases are TGCAGCGTCGTGGAGGGTGGCTACACCTTC. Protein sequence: CSVVEGGYTF.

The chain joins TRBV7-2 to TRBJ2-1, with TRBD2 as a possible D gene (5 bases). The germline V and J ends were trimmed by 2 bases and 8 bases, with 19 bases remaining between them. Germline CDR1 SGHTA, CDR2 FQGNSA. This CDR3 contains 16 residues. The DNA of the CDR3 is TGTGCCAGCAGCTTATTAGGGCCCGACGGGGTCGATGAGCAGTTCTTC. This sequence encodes CASSLLGPDGVDEQFF.

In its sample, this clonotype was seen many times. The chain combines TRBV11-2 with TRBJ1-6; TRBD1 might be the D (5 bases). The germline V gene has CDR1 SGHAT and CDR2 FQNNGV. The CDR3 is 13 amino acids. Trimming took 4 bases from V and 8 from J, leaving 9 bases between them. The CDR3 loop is CASSWDGYSPLHF. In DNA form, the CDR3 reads TGTGCCAGCAGCTGGGACGGGTATTCACCCCTCCACTTT. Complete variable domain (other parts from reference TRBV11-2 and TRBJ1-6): EAGVAQSPRYKIIEKRQSVAFWCNPISGHATLYWYQQILGQGPKLLIQFQNNGVVDDSQLPKDRFSAERLKGVDSTLKIQPAKLEDSAVYLCASSWDGYSPLHFGNGTRLTVT.